The rows below give T cell receptor beta chains drawn from one sample of a study of blood T cell repertoires in COVID-19. Sequenced by immunoSEQ multiplex PCR; TCRdb stores in-frame clones only, minus some. The sample contains some 220,000 clones, 70% to 85% of which appear only once. Source material: peripheral blood. The origin of the receptors is a man between 50 and 59 years old with active or convalescent COVID-19. The CDR3 runs from the conserved cysteine through the conserved F or W. Fields, in order: clone size, J gene, D gene, V gene, CDR3 DNA, CDR3 protein. A D gene is named only where the DNA matches it firmly. Some rows have no size entry. The others give once, few or many, or a class for an expanded clone.

size: .
J: TRBJ2-1
D: TRBD1
V: TRBV6-2/TRBV6-3
DNA: TGTGCCAGCAGTACCCGGGACAGGGGTCTTAGGGATGAGCAGTTCTTC
CDR3: CASSTRDRGLRDEQFF

size: few
J: TRBJ1-5
D: .
V: TRBV2
DNA: TGTGCCAGCAGCCTTAAACAGGGAATTAGGCAGCCCCAGCATTTT
CDR3: CASSLKQGIRQPQHF

size: few
J: TRBJ1-5
D: .
V: TRBV5-1
DNA: TGCGCCAGCAGCTTGGCCGGTCATAGCAATCAGCCCCAGCATTTT
CDR3: CASSLAGHSNQPQHF

size: .
J: TRBJ1-6
D: .
V: TRBV18
DNA: TGTGCCAGCTCACCCACAAGCGGGAATTCACCCCTCCACTTT
CDR3: CASSPTSGNSPLHF

size: .
J: TRBJ1-2
D: TRBD1
V: TRBV9
DNA: TGTGCCAGCAGCCCACGGAGGGACAGATTTAACTATGGCTACACCTTC
CDR3: CASSPRRDRFNYGYTF

size: .
J: TRBJ1-5
D: .
V: TRBV19
DNA: TGTGCCAGTAGCGAGGCTTATAACAATCAGCCCCAGCATTTT
CDR3: CASSEAYNNQPQHF

size: once
J: TRBJ2-1
D: TRBD2
V: TRBV6-2/TRBV6-3
DNA: TGTGCCAGCAGTTACCCTCTGGGGAGGGCCTCCTACAATGAGCAGTTCTTC
CDR3: CASSYPLGRASYNEQFF

size: .
J: TRBJ1-6
D: .
V: TRBV19
DNA: TGTGCCAGTAGTATCGTACTCCGGGTGGATTCACCCCTCCACTTT
CDR3: CASSIVLRVDSPLHF

size: .
J: TRBJ1-2
D: TRBD1
V: TRBV7-2
DNA: TGTGCCAGCAGCCCAACTGGGACAGGGGCCTATGGCTACACCTTC
CDR3: CASSPTGTGAYGYTF

size: .
J: TRBJ2-2
D: TRBD1
V: TRBV2
DNA: TGTGCCAGCAACAAACCGGGGACAGGGACCGGGGAGCTGTTTTTT
CDR3: CASNKPGTGTGELFF

size: .
J: TRBJ2-1
D: TRBD2
V: TRBV9
DNA: TGTGCCAGCAGCGCGGAAGAGGCGGGGGGATTCAGATACAATGAGCAGTTCTTC
CDR3: CASSAEEAGGFRYNEQFF